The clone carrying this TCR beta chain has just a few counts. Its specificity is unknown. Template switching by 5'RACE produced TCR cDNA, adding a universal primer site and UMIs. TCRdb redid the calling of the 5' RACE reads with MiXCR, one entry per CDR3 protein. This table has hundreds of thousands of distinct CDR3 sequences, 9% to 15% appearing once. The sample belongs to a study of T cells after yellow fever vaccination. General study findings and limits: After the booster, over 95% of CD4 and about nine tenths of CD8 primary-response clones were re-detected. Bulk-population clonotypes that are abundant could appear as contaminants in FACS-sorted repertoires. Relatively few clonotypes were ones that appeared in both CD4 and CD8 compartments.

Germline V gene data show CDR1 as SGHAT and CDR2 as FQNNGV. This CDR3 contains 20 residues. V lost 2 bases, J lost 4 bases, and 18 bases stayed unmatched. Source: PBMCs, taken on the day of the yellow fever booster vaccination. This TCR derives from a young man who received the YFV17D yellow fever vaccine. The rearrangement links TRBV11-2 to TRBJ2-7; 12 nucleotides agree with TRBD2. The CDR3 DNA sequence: TGTGCCAGCAGCTTAAGATCTGGCGGTTCCACTAGCGGGAGGCGGTACGAGCAGTACTTC. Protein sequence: CASSLRSGGSTSGRRYEQYF. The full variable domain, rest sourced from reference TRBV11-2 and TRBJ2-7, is EAGVAQSPRYKIIEKRQSVAFWCNPISGHATLYWYQQILGQGPKLLIQFQNNGVVDDSQLPKDRFSAERLKGVDSTLKIQPAKLEDSAVYLCASSLRSGGSTSGRRYEQYFGPGTRLTVT.